This T cell receptor beta chain was found in a study of identical twins. Overall study findings and caveats: Diverse VJ usage suggested most zero-insertion clonotypes were not invariant T cells. When twins shared out-of-frame alpha sequences, those sequences had excess low generation probability. The study found that models underestimated out-of-frame TCR alpha sharing in monozygotic twins.

This clonotype appeared many times. Antigen specificity is unknown. In TCRdb, the 5' RACE reads were re-called with MiXCR into one record per CDR3 protein. Among hundreds of thousands of distinct CDR3 sequences listed, 5.5% to 7% were seen once. The V gene's germline CDR1 is SGHTA and CDR2 FQGNSA. CDR3 length: 16 residues. With V trimmed by 6 bases and J by 7 bases, 14 bases remained unmatched. Only healthy Caucasians were included as donors. These data also featured in a second study, about yellow fever vaccine responses in identical twins.

Sequencing input: memory (CD45RO+) T cells sorted from blood. The chain links TRBV7-2 to TRBJ2-3, with 9 nucleotides matching TRBD2. The TCR was taken from a woman between 18 and 29 years old in good health. CDR3 nucleotides: TGTGCCAGCAGGACCCATGCGGGGGGGTTATACTATACGCAGTATTTT. Its translation is CASRTHAGGLYYTQYF.